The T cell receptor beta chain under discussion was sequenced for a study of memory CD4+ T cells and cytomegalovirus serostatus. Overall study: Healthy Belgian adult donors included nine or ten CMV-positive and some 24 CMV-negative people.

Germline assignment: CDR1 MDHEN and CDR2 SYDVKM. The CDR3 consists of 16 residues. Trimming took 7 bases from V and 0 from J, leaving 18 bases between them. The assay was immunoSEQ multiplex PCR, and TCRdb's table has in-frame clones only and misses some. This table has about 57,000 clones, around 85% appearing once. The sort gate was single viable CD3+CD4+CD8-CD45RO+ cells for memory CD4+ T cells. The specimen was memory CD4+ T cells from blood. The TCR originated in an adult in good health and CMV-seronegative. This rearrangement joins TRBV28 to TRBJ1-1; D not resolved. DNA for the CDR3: TGTGCCAGCACCCTCATAGCTAAAGGAATGAACACTGAAGCTTTCTTT. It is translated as CASTLIAKGMNTEAFF.